The present T cell receptor (beta chain) was sequenced within a study of blood T cell repertoires in COVID-19. In the study overall: Acute and convalescent COVID-19 specimens originated in the United States, Italy and Spain.

As processed by the authors: For nucleated cells, counts were estimated from reference gene primer amplification. TCRdb keeps only in-frame clones here, not all; method: immunoSEQ multiplex PCR. The V and J calls and clone size were taken over from that table, and D and trimming were inferred from the DNA. Here the sample spans fewer than 350,000 clones, approximately 88% being singletons. In terms of age and location, participants ranged from about 18 to 95 years and lived in about 25 US areas. Trimming took 6 bases from V and 0 from J, leaving 6 bases between them. Germline-derived CDR1 and CDR2 are ENHRY and SYGVKD. The CDR3 is 14 amino acids.

Sequenced: PBMCs or T cells enriched from blood (not recorded which). This clonotype was obtained from a man aged 60-69 years who had recovered from COVID-19. The rearrangement uses TRBV10-3 and TRBJ2-6, with a weak D call TRBD2 (5 bases). The CDR3, as DNA: TGTGCCATCAGGGGAGCCTCTGGGGCCAACGTCCTGACTTTC. This codes for CAIRGASGANVLTF.